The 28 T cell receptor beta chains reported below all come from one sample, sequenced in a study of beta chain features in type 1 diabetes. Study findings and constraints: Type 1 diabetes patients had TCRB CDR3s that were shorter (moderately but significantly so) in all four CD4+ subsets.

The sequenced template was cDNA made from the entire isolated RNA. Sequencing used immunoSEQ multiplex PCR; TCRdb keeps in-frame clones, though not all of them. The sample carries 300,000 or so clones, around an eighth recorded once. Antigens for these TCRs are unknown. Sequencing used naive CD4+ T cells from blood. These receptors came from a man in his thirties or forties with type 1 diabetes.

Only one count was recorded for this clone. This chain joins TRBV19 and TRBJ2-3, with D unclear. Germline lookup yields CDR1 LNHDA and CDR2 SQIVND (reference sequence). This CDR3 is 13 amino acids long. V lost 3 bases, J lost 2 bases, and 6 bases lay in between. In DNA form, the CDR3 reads TGTGCCAGTAGTATCGAGGACACAGATACGCAGTATTTT. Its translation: CASSIEDTDTQYF. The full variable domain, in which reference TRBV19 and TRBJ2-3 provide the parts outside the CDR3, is DGGITQSPKYLFRKEGQNVTLSCEQNLNHDAMYWYRQDPGQGLRLIYYSQIVNDFQKGDIAEGYSVSREKKESFPLTVTSAQKNPTAFYLCASSIEDTDTQYFGPGTRLTVL.

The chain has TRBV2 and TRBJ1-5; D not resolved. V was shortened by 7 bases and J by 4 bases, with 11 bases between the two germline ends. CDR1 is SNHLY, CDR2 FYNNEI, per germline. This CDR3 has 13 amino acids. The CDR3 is CASKQDTNQPQHF. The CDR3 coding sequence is TGTGCCAGCAAGCAAGACACGAATCAGCCCCAGCATTTT.

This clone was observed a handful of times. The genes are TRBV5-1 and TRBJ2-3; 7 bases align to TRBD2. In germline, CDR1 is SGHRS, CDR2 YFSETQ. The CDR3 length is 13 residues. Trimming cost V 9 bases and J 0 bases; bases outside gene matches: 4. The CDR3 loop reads CATGEGSTDTQYF. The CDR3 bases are TGCGCCACCGGGGAGGGAAGCACAGATACGCAGTATTTT. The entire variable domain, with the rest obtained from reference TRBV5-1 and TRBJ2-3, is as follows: KAGVTQTPRYLIKTRGQQVTLSCSPISGHRSVSWYQQTPGQGLQFLFEYFSETQRNKGNFPGRFSGRQFSNSRSEMNVSTLELGDSALYLCATGEGSTDTQYFGPGTRLTVL.

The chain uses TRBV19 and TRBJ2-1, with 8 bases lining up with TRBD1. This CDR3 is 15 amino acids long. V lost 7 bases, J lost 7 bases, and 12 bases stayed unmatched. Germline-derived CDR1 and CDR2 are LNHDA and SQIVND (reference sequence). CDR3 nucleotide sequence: TGTGCCAGTAACCGGAGACAGGGGACGGGTAATGAGCAGTTCTTC. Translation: CASNRRQGTGNEQFF.

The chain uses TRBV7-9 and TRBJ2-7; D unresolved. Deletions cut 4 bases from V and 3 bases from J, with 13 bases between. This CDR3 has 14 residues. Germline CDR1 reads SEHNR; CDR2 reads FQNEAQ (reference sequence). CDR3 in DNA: TGTGCCAGCAGCTACCAGAACCAAGACTACGAGCAGTACTTC. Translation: CASSYQNQDYEQYF.

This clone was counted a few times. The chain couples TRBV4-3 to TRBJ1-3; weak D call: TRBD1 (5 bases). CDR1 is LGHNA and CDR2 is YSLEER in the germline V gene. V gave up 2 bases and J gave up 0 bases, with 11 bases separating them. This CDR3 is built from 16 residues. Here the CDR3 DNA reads TGCGCCAGCAGCCAATACAGGATTGGCTCTGGAAACACCATATATTTT. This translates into CASSQYRIGSGNTIYF.

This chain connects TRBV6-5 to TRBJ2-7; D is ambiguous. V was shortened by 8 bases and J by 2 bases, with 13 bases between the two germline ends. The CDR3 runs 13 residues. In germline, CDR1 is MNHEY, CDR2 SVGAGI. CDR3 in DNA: TGTGCCAGCCGAGCCGGAGTTACCTACGAGCAGTACTTC. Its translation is CASRAGVTYEQYF.

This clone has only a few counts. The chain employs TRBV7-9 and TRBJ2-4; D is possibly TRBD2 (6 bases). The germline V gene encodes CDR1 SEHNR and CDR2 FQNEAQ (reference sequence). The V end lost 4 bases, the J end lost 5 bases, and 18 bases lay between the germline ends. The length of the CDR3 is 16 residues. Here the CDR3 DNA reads TGTGCCAGCAGCTCCCATGGTGGAGGGGCCCAAAACATTCAGTACTTC. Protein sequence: CASSSHGGGAQNIQYF.

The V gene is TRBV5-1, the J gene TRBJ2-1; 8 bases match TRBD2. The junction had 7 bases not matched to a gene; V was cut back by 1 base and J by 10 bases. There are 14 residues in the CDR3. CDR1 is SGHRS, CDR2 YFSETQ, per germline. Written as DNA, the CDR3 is TGCGCCAGCAGCTTGATTAGTGCTAGCGGGGAGCAGTTCTTC. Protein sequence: CASSLISASGEQFF.

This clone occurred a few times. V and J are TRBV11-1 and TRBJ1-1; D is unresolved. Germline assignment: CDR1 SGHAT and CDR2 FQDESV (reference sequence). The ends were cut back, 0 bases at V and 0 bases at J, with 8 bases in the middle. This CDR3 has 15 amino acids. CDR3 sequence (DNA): TGTGCCAGCAGCTTAGCGGGCCAGTTGAACACTGAAGCTTTCTTT. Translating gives CASSLAGQLNTEAFF.

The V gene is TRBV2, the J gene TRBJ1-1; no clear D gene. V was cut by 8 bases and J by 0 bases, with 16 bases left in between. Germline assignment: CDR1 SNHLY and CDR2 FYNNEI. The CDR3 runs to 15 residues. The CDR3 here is CASAYDGGMNTEAFF. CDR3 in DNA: TGTGCCAGCGCCTACGACGGAGGGATGAACACTGAAGCTTTCTTT.

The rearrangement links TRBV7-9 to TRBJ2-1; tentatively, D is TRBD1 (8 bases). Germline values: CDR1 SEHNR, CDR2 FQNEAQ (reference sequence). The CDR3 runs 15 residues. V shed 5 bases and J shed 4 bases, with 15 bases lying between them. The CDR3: CASSHGGTGYNEQFF. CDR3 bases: TGTGCCAGCAGCCACGGGGGGACAGGATACAATGAGCAGTTCTTC.

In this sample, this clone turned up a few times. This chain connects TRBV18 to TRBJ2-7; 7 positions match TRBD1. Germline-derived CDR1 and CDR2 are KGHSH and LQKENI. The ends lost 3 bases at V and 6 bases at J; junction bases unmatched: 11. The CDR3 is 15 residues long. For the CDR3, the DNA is TGTGCCAGCTCACCCCGGGACAGTGGGGCCCTCGAGCAGTACTTC. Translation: CASSPRDSGALEQYF.

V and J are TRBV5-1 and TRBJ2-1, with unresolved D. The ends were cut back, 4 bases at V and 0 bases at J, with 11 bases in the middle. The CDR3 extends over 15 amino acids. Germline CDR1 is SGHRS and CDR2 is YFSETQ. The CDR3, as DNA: TGCGCCAGCAGCCCTAGGTTTAGCTCCTACAATGAGCAGTTCTTC. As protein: CASSPRFSSYNEQFF. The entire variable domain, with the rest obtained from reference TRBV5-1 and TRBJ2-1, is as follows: KAGVTQTPRYLIKTRGQQVTLSCSPISGHRSVSWYQQTPGQGLQFLFEYFSETQRNKGNFPGRFSGRQFSNSRSEMNVSTLELGDSALYLCASSPRFSSYNEQFFGPGTRLTVL.

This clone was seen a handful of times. The CDR3 region is CASSRGQGEIGYTF. As DNA, the CDR3 is TGTGCCAGCTCACGGGGACAGGGAGAAATCGGCTACACCTTC. This chain connects TRBV18 to TRBJ1-2, with 9 nucleotides matching TRBD1. The CDR3 consists of 14 residues. Unmatched junction bases numbered 8, after V lost 4 bases and J lost 8 bases. Germline V gene data show CDR1 as KGHSH and CDR2 as LQKENI.

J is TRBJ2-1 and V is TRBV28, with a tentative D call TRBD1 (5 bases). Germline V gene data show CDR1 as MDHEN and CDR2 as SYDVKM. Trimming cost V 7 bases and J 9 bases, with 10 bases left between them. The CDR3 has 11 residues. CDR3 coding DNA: TGTGCCAGCACTCTAAGGGGTGAGCAGTTCTTC. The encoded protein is CASTLRGEQFF.

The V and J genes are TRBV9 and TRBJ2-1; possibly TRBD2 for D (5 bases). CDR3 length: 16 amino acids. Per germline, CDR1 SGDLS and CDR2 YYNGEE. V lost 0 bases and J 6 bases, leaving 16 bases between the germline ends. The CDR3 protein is CASSVVGGKRVNEQFF. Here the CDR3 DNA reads TGTGCCAGCAGCGTAGTTGGAGGAAAGAGGGTCAATGAGCAGTTCTTC.

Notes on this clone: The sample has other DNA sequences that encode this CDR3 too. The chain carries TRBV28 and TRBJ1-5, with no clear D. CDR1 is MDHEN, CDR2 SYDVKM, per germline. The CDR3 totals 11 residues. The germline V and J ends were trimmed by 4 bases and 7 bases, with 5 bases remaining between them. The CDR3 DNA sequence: TGTGCCAGCAGTTCGGGACAGCCCCAGCATTTT. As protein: CASSSGQPQHF.

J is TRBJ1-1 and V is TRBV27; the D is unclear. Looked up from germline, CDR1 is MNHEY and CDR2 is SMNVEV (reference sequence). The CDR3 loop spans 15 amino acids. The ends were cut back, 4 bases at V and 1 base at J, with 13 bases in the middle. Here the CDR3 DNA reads TGTGCCAGCAGTTCACCGATTCGGGGGAACACTGAAGCTTTCTTT. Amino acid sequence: CASSSPIRGNTEAFF.

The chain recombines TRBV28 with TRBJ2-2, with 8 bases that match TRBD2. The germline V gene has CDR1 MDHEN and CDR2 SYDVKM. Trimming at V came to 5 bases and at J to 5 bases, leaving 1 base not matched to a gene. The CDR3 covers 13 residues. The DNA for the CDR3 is TGTGCCAGCAGTAGCGGGAGTACCGGGGAGCTGTTTTTT. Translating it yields CASSSGSTGELFF.

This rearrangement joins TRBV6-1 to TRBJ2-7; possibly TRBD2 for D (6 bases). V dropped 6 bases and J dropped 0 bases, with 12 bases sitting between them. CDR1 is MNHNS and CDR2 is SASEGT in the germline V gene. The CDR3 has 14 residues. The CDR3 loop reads CASRAGGNSYEQYF. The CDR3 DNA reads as TGTGCCAGCAGAGCGGGCGGCAACTCCTACGAGCAGTACTTC.

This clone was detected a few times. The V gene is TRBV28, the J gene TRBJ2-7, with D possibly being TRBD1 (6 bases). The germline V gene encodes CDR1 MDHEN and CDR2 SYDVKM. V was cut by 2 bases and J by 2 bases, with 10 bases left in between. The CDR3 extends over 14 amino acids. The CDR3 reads CASSLGTKAYEQYF. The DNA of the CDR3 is TGTGCCAGCAGTTTAGGGACAAAAGCCTACGAGCAGTACTTC.

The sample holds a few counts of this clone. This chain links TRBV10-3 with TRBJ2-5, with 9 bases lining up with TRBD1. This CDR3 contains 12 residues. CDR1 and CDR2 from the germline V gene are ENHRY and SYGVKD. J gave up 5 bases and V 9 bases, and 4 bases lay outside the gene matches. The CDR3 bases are TGTGCCATACGACAGGGGGAGGAGACCCAGTACTTC. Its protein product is CAIRQGEETQYF.

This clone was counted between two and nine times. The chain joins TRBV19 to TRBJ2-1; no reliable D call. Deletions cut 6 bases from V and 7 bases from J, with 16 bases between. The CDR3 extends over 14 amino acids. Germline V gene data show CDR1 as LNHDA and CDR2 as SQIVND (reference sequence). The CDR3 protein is CASRRKYGLNEQFF. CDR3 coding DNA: TGTGCCAGTAGGCGGAAATACGGGTTGAATGAGCAGTTCTTC. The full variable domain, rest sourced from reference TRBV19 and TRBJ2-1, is DGGITQSPKYLFRKEGQNVTLSCEQNLNHDAMYWYRQDPGQGLRLIYYSQIVNDFQKGDIAEGYSVSREKKESFPLTVTSAQKNPTAFYLCASRRKYGLNEQFFGPGTRLTVL.

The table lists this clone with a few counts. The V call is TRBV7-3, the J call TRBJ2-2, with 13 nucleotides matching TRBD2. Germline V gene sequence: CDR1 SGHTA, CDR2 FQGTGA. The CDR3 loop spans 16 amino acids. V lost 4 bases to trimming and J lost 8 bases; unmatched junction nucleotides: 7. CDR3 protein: CASSSRAGLAGGELFF. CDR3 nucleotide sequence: TGTGCCAGCAGCTCCCGGGCGGGACTAGCGGGGGGGGAGCTGTTTTTT.

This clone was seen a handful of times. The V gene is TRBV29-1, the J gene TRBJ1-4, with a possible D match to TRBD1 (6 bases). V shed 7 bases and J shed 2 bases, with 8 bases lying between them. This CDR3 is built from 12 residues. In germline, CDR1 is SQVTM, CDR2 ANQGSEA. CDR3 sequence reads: CSGGQTNEKLFF. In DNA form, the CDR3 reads TGCAGCGGAGGACAGACTAATGAAAAACTGTTTTTT.

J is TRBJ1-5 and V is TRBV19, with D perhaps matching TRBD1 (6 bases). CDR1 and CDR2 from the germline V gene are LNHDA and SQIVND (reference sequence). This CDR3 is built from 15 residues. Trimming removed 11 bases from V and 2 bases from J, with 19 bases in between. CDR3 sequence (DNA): TGTGCCGTTAAAGTAACAGGGCTTGGCAATCAGCCCCAGCATTTT. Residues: CAVKVTGLGNQPQHF.

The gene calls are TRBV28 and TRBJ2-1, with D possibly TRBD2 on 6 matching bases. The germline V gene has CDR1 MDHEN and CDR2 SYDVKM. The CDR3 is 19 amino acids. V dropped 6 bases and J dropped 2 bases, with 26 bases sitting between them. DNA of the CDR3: TGTGCCAGCAGCCCGCCAGGTAGTGGGAGGTTCACTACCTACAATGAGCAGTTCTTC. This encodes CASSPPGSGRFTTYNEQFF.